These T cell receptor beta chains were read from a single sample in a study of CD8+ T cells in alopecia areata. The table came from immunoSEQ multiplex PCR; TCRdb's copy has only in-frame clones and leaves some out. The table includes about 190,000 clones, just under 65% detected once. Here the sequenced sample was CD4+ T cells sorted from blood, taken at week 49, from a patient treated with tofacitinib. These receptors were collected from a human donor with alopecia areata. CDR3s leave out the opening cysteine and the closing phenylalanine or tryptophan. Size values are once, few and many counts, or a class for expanded clones, and some rows have none.

j_gene,abundance,v_gene,CDR3aa
TRBJ1-1,few,TRBV4-3,ASSHAGTGNTEAF
TRBJ2-1,-,TRBV23-1,ASSPGTSYNEQF
TRBJ1-2,-,TRBV30,AWSREGRPVNFNYGYT
TRBJ2-7,-,TRBV29-1,SGGQGLAYEQY
TRBJ2-7,few,TRBV7-6,ASSSNDEQY
TRBJ2-6,-,TRBV4-3,ASSRGDGGVLT
TRBJ1-2,-,TRBV29-1,SVVPRTVHYGYT
TRBJ2-1,-,TRBV15,ATSRDRSGSEQF
TRBJ2-5,few,TRBV29-1,SADRGRETQY
TRBJ1-5,-,TRBV10-2,ASSADRVQPQH
TRBJ2-5,-,TRBV4-1,ASSLGTAGGETQY
TRBJ2-3,-,TRBV5-1,ASSLVEGDTQY
TRBJ1-5,-,TRBV5-1,ASSLGQGGQPQH
TRBJ1-2,-,TRBV30,AWSVRLIRNGYT
TRBJ2-7,few,TRBV29-1,SVATAAYEQY
TRBJ2-3,-,TRBV9,ASTRLSVSDTQY
TRBJ2-3,-,TRBV25-1,ASSVVSSDTQY
TRBJ2-1,few,TRBV29-1,SVDKVAGGSYNEQF
TRBJ1-1,once,TRBV7-9,ASSQGLRGSEAF
TRBJ2-1,-,TRBV4-3,ASSLRTSGESDEQF
TRBJ2-7,-,TRBV18,ASSPGAVGSYEQY
TRBJ2-3,-,TRBV14,ASSHGGGPY